This entry describes one T cell receptor beta chain. This clonotype was counted ten times or more. The target of this receptor is not known. Base qualities were left out, and no much larger clone turns up one base away. These data belong to a study of human T cells and chemical hapten exposure (dated by TCRdb to the early 2020s). In terms of the full investigation: For sensitization, 2% DPC in acetone was applied to an approximately 2 cm by approximately 2 cm area of upper inner arm skin. Patients additionally received weekly therapeutic DPC doses to the scalp throughout the approximately 25-week study period. Patch testing on the upper back used Finn chambers containing 0.01% DPC, with scoring done after 6 days according to International Contact Dermatitis Research Group standards. Alopecia areata with under or over 50% scalp involvement, alopecia totalis and alopecia universalis were represented in the patient cohort, which was mostly female. Libraries were pooled for sequencing, and per-sample TCR yields varied mainly because of small differences in library volumes within the pool. The study tracked peripheral blood TCR repertoire changes in vivo during primary and secondary sensitization to the hapten diphenylcyclopropenone (DPC) in alopecia patients. Patient blood was sampled pre-sensitization (week 0) and at 2, 6 and about 24 weeks after DPC sensitization. Blood for TCR sequencing was provided by twenty-nine alopecia patients at one to four time points (pre-sensitization, 2, 6 and 24 weeks). The investigation overall reported the following: Alopecia, a presumed autoimmune disease, was present in all patients, so the immune response of the patients might differ from that of healthy individuals. The number of TCRs above 1 in 1000 frequency did not change with DPC sensitization; there was no evidence of global repertoire structure alterations. Compared with pre-sensitization or healthy control sets, expanded TCRs formed significantly more large CDR3 similarity clusters, which is consistent with antigen-driven responses. After repeated subsampling, the strength of the expansion versus patch-test correlation and the threshold at which it became significant changed. The number of PT1 expanded TCRs positively correlated with patch test score, significant at thresholds 8, 16 and 32 but not 4.

The protocol used for the library was RACE. Sequenced on a NextSeq 500. During library preparation, unique molecular identifiers were attached to individual cDNA molecules so that TCRs could be counted in a quantitative, reproducible way. From each blood RNA sample, both TCR alpha and TCR beta chains were sequenced. The authors' pipeline ran thus. Samples had a median of roughly 98,000 TCRs, with a range from roughly 20,000 to 700,000. The Decombinator software suite was used to annotate V, J and CDR3 in the TCR reads. For PS versus PT1 abundance plots, all samples were subsampled to the same number of TCRs (28,000). Expanded TCRs were defined as absent before sensitization and observed at least eight times at the 2-week time point. TCRdb reworked the public reads: Q25 trimming with fastp, MiXCR clone assembly, productive beta chains retained. Entries are consolidated by CDR3 protein sequence, retaining the most common genes and DNA. The V and J calls and clone size come from TCRdb's table, not from the authors' own analysis. The sample table contains about 90,000 distinct CDR3 sequences; only one count was recorded for 10% to 13% of them. Of the sample, 2.2% falls within the top ten clones.

Explained via the paper, the time point label denotes: patch test 1, 2 weeks after DPC sensitization. Per the publication, the treatment or condition label means: therapeutic diphenylcyclopropenone sensitization with weekly scalp DPC. At each patch-test visit, blood was drawn before the patch test was applied. Eligible patients were aged 18 to 70, diagnosed with alopecia, deemed suitable for DPC therapy, and excluded if pregnant. Total RNA was isolated from unfractionated whole blood collected in Tempus Blood RNA tubes. The cysteine opens and the phenylalanine closes a CDR3 of 16 amino acids. The entry retains the CDR3 DNA only, 48 bases that are in frame from base 1. V gives up 5 bases and J gives up 2 bases, and the segment between their germline ends measures 15 bases.

The sequencing used whole blood, collected in connection with sensitization to the hapten diphenylcyclopropenone (DPC). The source of this sequence is a man in his forties with alopecia areata. Some clones in this sample may be carry-over from other donors' samples. This chain is built from TRBV12-3 or TRBV12-4 and TRBJ2-2; the D gene cannot be named for sure. The CDR3 in this case is CASSATGPVNTGELFF. DNA sequence: TGTGCCAGCAGTGCCACCGGGCCGGTCAACACCGGGGAGCTGTTTTTT.